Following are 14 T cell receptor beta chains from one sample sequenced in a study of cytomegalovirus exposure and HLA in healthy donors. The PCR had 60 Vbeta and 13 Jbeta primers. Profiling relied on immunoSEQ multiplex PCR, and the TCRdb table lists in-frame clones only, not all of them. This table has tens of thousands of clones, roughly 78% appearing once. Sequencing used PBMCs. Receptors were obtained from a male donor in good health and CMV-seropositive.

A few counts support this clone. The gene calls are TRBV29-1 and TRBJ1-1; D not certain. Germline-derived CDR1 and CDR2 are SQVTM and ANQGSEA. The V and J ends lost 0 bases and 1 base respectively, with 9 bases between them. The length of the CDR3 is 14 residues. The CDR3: CSVEERNRNTEAFF. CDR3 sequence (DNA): TGCAGCGTTGAAGAGAGAAACAGGAACACTGAAGCTTTCTTT.

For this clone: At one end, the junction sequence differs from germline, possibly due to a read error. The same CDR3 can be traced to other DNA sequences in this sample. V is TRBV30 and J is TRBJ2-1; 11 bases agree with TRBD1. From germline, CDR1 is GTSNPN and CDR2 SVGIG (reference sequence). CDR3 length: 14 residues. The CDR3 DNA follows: TGTGCCTGGGTGGGGACAGGGGGAAGATATGAACAGTTCTTC. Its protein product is CAWVGTGGRYEQFF.

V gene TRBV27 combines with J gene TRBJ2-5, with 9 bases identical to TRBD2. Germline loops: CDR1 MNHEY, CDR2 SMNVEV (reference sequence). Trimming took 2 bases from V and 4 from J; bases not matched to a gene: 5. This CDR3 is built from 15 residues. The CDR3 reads CASSLGGRARETQYF. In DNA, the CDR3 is TGTGCCAGCAGTTTAGGCGGGAGGGCGCGAGAGACCCAGTACTTC.

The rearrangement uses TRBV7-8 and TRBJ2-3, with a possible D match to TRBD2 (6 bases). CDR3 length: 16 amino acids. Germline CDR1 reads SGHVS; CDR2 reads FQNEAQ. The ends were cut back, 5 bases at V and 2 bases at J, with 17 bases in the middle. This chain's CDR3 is CASSAGPIAITDTQYF. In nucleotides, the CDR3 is TGTGCCAGCAGCGCGGGACCGATCGCAATCACAGATACGCAGTATTTT.

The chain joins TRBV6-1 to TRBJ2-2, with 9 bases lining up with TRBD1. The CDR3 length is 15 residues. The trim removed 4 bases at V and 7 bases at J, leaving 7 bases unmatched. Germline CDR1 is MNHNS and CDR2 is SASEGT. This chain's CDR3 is CASSVYRGPGGELFF. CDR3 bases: TGTGCCAGCAGTGTCTACAGGGGGCCGGGCGGGGAGCTGTTTTTT.

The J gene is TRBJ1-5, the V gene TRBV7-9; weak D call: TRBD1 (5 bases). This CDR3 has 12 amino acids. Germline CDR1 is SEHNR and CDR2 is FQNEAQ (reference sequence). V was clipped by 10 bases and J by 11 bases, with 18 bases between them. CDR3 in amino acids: CAISVVPRAQHF. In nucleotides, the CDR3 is TGTGCCATCAGTGTGGTTCCCAGGGCCCAGCATTTT.

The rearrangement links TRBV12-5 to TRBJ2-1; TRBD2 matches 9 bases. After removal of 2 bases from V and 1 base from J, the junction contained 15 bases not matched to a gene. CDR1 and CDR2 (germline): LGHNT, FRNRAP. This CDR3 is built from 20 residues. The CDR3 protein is CASGLSSGVQTVGSYNEQFF. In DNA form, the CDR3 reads TGTGCTAGTGGTTTGTCTAGCGGGGTCCAAACCGTCGGGTCCTACAATGAGCAGTTCTTC.

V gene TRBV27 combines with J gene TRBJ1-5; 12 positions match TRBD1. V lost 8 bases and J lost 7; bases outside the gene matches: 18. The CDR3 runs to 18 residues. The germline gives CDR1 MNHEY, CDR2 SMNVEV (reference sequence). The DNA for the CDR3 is TGTGCCAGCCAACGCTTGACCGGGACAGGGGGCGCACGACAGCCCCAGCATTTT. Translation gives CASQRLTGTGGARQPQHF.

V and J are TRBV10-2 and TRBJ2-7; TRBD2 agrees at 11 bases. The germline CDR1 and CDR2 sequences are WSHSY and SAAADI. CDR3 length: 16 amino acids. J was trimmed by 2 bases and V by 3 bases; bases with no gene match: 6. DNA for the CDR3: TGCGCCAGCAGTGACAGAATAGCGGGAGGGACCTACGAGCAGTACTTC. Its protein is CASSDRIAGGTYEQYF.

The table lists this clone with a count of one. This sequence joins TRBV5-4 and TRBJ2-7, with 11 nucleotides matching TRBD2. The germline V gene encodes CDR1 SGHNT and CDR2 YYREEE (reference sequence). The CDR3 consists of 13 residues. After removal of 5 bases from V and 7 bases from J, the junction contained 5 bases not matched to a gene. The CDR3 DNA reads TGTGCCAGCAGTCAGGGACTAGCGGTTGAGCAGTACTTC. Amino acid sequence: CASSQGLAVEQYF.

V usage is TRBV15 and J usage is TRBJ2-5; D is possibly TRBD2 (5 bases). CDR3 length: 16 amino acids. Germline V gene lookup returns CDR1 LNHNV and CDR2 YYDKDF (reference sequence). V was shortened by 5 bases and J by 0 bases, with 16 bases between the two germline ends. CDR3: CATSAEGAVYQETQYF. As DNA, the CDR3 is TGTGCCACCAGCGCCGAGGGAGCAGTCTACCAAGAGACCCAGTACTTC.

CDR3 in amino acids: CASRDRSSYEQYF. The CDR3, as DNA: TGTGCCAGCAGAGACAGAAGCTCCTACGAGCAGTACTTC. The chain carries TRBV11-3 and TRBJ2-7, with D maybe TRBD1 (5 bases). V lost 6 bases and J 0 bases, leaving 9 bases between the germline ends. The CDR3 runs to 13 residues. The V gene's germline CDR1 is SGHNT and CDR2 YENEEA.

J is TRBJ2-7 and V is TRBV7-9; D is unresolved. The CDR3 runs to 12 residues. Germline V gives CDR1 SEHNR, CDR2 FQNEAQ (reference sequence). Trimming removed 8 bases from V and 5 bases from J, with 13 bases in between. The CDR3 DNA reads TGTGCCAGCCATACGAGCCTTAACGAGCAGTACTTC. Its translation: CASHTSLNEQYF.

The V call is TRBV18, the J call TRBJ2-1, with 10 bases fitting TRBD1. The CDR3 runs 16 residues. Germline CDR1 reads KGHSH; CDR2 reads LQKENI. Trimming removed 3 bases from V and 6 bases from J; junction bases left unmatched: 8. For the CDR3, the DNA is TGTGCCAGCTCACCTCCGACAGGGGGCGCGGTCAATGAGCAGTTCTTC. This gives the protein CASSPPTGGAVNEQFF.